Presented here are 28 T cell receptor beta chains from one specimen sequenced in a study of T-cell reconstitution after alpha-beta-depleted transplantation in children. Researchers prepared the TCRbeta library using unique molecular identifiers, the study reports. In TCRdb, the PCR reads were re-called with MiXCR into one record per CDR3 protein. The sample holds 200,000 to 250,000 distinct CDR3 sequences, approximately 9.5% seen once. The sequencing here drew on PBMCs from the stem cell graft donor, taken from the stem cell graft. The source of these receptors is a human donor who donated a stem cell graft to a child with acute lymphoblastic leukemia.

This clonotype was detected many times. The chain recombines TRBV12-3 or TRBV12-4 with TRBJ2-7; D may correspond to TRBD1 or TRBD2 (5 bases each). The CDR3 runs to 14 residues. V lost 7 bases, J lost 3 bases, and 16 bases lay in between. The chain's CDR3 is CASTLGGLIYEQYF. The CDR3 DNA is TGTGCCAGCACCCTTGGGGGTCTCATCTACGAGCAGTACTTC.

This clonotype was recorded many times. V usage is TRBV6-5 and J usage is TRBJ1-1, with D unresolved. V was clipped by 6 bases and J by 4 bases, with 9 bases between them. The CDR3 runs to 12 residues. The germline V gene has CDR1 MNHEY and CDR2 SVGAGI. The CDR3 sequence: CASRRSTTEAFF. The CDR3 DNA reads TGTGCCAGCAGACGATCAACCACTGAAGCTTTCTTT.

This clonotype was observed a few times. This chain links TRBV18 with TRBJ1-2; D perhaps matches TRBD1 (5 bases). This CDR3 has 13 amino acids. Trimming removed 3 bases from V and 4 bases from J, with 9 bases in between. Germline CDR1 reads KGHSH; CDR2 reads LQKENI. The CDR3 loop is CASSPRGTYGYTF. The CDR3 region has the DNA TGTGCCAGCTCACCCCGGGGGACCTATGGCTACACCTTC.

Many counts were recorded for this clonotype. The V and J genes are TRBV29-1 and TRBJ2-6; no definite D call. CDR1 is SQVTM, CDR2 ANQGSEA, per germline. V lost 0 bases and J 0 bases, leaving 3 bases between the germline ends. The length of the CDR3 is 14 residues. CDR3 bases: TGCAGCGTTGAAGATAACTCTGGGGCCAACGTCCTGACTTTC. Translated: CSVEDNSGANVLTF.

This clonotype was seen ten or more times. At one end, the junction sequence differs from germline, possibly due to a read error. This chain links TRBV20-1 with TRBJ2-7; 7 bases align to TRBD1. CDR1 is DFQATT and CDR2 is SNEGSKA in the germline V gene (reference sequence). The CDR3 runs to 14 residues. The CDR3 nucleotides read TGCAGTGCCAGCCTCCCGGGACAGAGGAGCCGGGCCCTCTTC. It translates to CSASLPGQRSRALF.

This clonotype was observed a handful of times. The CDR3 protein is CSARGIQGAKNIQYF. The CDR3 DNA sequence: TGCAGTGCTAGAGGCATACAGGGTGCCAAAAACATTCAGTACTTC. The V call is TRBV20-1, the J call TRBJ2-4; weak D call: TRBD1 (6 bases). The CDR3 sequence is 15 residues long. Trimming took 1 base from V and 1 from J, leaving 11 bases between them. CDR1 is DFQATT, CDR2 SNEGSKA, per germline (reference sequence).

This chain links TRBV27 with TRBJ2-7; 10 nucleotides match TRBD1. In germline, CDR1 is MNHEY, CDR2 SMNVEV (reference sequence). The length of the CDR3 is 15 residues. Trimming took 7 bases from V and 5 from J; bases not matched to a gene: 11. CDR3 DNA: TGTGCCAGCATAGGGGACAGGGGTGGTCTCGACGAGCAGTACTTC. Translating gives CASIGDRGGLDEQYF.

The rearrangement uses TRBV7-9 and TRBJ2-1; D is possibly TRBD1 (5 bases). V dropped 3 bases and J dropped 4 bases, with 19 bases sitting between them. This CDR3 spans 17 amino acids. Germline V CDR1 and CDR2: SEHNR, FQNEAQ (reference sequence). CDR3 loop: CASSFPAVTGVYNEQFF. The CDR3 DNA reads TGTGCCAGCAGCTTCCCCGCGGTTACAGGAGTATACAATGAGCAGTTCTTC.

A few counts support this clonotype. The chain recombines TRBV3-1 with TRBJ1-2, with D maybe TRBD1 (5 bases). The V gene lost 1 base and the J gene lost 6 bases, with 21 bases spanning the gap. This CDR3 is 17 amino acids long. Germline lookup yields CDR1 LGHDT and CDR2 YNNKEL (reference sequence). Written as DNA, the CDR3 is TGTGCCAGCAGCCAAGTCAATCGCGGGGCCGAAGGGGATGGCTACACCTTC. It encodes CASSQVNRGAEGDGYTF. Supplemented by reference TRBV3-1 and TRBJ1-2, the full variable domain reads DTAVSQTPKYLVTQMGNDKSIKCEQNLGHDTMYWYKQDSKKFLKIMFSYNNKELIINETVPNRFSPKSPDKAHLNLHINSLELGDSAVYFCASSQVNRGAEGDGYTFGSGTRLTVV.

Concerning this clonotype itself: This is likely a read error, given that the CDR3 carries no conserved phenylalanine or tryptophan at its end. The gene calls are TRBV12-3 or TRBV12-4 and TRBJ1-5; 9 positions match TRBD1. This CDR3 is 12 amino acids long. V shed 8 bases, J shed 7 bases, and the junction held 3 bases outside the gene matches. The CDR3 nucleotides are TGTGCCAGCGGGACAGGGAGGCAGCCCCAGCATTGT. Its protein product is CASGTGRQPQHC.

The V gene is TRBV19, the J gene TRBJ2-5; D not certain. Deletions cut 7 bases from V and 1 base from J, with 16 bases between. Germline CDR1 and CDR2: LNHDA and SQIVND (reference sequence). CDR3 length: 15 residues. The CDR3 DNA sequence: TGTGCCAGTATGGCTTCGGCAGGAGCCCAAGAGACCCAGTACTTC. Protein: CASMASAGAQETQYF.

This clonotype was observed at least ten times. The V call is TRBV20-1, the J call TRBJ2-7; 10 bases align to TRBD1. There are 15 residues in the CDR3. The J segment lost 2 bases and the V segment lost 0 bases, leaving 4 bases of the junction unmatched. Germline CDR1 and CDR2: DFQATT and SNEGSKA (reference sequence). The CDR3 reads CSARDGTGAAYEQYF. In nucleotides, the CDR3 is TGCAGTGCTAGAGACGGGACAGGGGCCGCCTACGAGCAGTACTTC.

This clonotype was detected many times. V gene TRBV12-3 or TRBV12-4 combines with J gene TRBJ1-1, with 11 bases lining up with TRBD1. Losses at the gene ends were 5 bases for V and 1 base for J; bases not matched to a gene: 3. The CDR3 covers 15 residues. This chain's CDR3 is CASSPGQGANTEAFF. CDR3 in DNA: TGTGCCAGCAGTCCTGGACAGGGGGCGAACACTGAAGCTTTCTTT.

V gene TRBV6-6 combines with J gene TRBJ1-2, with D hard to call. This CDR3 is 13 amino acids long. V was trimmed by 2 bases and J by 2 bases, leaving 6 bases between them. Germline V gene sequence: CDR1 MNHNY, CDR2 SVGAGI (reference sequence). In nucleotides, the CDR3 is TGTGCCAGCAGTTACGCAGGAAACTATGGCTACACCTTC. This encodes CASSYAGNYGYTF.

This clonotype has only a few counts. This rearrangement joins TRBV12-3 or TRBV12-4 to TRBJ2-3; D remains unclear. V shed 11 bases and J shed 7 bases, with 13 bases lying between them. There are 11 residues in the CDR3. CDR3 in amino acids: CAYSAGHTQYF. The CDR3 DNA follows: TGTGCCTACTCGGCCGGGCATACGCAGTATTTT.

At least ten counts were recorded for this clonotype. CDR3 DNA sequence: TGTGCCAGCAGTTTTGGGGCGAATGAGCAGTTCTTC. Residues: CASSFGANEQFF. This chain connects TRBV12-3 or TRBV12-4 to TRBJ2-1; D may be TRBD1 (5 bases). V lost 3 bases to trimming and J lost 7 bases, with 7 bases between them. The CDR3 has 12 residues.

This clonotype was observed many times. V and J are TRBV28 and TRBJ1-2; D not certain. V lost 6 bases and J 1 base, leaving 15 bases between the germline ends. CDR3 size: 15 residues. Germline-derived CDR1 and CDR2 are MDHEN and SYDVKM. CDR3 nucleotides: TGTGCCAGCAGACCCCAATTAGGGTTTAACTATGGCTACACCTTC. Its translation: CASRPQLGFNYGYTF.

CDR3 DNA: TGCGCCAGCAGCCGGGAGTCGGGATATGGCACTGAAGCTTTCTTT. Its translation: CASSRESGYGTEAFF. The chain has TRBV5-1 and TRBJ1-1, with D unresolved. Trimming cost V 4 bases and J 4 bases, with 17 bases left between them. This CDR3 has 15 residues. Germline V CDR1 and CDR2: SGHRS, YFSETQ. Filled out from reference TRBV5-1 and TRBJ1-1, the complete variable domain reads KAGVTQTPRYLIKTRGQQVTLSCSPISGHRSVSWYQQTPGQGLQFLFEYFSETQRNKGNFPGRFSGRQFSNSRSEMNVSTLELGDSALYLCASSRESGYGTEAFFGQGTRLTVV.

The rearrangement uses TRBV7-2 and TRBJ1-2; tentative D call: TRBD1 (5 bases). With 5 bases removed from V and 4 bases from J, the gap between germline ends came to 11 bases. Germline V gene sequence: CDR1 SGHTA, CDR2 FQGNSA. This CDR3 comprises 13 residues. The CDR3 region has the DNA TGTGCCAGCAGCCCACAGGAGATCTATGGCTACACCTTC. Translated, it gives CASSPQEIYGYTF.

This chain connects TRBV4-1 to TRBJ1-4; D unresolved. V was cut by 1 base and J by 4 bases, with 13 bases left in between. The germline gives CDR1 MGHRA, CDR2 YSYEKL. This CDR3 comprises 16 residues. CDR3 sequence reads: CASSQVMRANNEKLFF. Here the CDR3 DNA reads TGCGCCAGCAGCCAAGTAATGCGAGCAAATAATGAAAAACTGTTTTTT.

CDR3 amino acids: CATSDFKVGTHGDTQYF. CDR3 DNA sequence: TGTGCCACCAGTGATTTTAAGGTGGGGACGCATGGAGATACGCAGTATTTT. The chain uses TRBV24-1 and TRBJ2-3; tentatively, D is TRBD1 or TRBD2 (5 bases each). This CDR3 spans 17 amino acids. CDR1 and CDR2 (germline): KGHDR, SFDVKD. V shed 1 base and J shed 5 bases, with 18 bases lying between them.

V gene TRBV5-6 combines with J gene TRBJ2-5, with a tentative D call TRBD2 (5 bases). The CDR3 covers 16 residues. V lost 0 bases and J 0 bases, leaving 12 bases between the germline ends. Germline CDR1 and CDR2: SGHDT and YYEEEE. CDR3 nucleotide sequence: TGTGCCAGCAGCTTGGGAGGGCTTCTGTACCAAGAGACCCAGTACTTC. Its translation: CASSLGGLLYQETQYF.

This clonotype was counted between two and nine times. The DNA for the CDR3 is TGCGCCAGCAGCTTCGCAGGGTCTTATGGCTACACCTTC. Protein sequence: CASSFAGSYGYTF. This rearrangement joins TRBV5-1 to TRBJ1-2; tentative D call: TRBD1 (5 bases). This CDR3 comprises 13 residues. Germline V gene data show CDR1 as SGHRS and CDR2 as YFSETQ. Between the trimmed V and J ends, which lost 2 bases and 5 bases, there was a span of 10 bases.

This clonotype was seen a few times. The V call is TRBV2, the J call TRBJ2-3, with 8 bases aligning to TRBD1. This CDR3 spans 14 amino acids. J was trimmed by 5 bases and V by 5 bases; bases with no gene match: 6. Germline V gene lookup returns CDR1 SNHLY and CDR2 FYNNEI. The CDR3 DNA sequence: TGTGCCAGCAGTTGGACAGGGTCGGAAGATACGCAGTATTTT. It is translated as CASSWTGSEDTQYF.

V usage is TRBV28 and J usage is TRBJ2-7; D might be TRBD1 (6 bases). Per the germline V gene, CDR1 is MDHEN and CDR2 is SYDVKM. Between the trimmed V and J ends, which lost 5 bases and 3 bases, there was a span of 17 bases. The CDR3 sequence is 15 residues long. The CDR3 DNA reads TGTGCCAGCAGTCCACGGACAGCTGGACACTACGAGCAGTACTTC. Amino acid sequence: CASSPRTAGHYEQYF.

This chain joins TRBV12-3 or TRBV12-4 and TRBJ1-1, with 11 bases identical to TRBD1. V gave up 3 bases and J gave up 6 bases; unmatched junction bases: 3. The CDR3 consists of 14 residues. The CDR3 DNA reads TGTGCCAGCAGTTTCGGGACAGGGGGATCTGAAGCTTTCTTT. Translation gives CASSFGTGGSEAFF.

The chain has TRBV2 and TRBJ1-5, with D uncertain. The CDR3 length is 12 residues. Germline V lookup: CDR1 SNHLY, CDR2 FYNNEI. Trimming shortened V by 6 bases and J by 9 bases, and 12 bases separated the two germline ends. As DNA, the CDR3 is TGTGCCAGCAGGGTTCAGTACGGGCCCCAGCATTTT. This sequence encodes CASRVQYGPQHF.

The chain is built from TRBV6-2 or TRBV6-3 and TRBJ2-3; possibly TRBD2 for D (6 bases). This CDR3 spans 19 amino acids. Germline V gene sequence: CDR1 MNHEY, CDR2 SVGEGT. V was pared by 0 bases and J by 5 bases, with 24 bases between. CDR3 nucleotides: TGTGCCAGCAGTTACTCGAGGTGGGAGGAGCGGGCGCTGGAAGATACGCAGTATTTT. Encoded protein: CASSYSRWEERALEDTQYF.